Presented here are 6 T cell receptor beta chains from one specimen sequenced in a study of T-cell memory formation after mild COVID-19. TCRdb reprocessed the 5' RACE reads with MiXCR, giving one entry per CDR3 protein. The sample yields hundreds of thousands of distinct CDR3 sequences, nearly 25% seen once. Sequencing used PBMCs or a T cell subset sorted from them (not recorded which). The source is an adult woman who had mild COVID-19 (a few samples of this study predate the infection). Cell type and time point are not known.

This clonotype was seen only a few times. This rearrangement joins TRBV20-1 to TRBJ2-5, with D possibly matching TRBD2 (5 bases). Trimming shortened V by 1 base and J by 4 bases, and 16 bases separated the two germline ends. Germline CDR1 is DFQATT and CDR2 is SNEGSKA (reference sequence). The CDR3 sequence is 15 residues long. CDR3 loop: CSARAPGRAGETQYF. The DNA for the CDR3 is TGCAGTGCTAGAGCGCCTGGACGGGCGGGAGAGACCCAGTACTTC.

J is TRBJ2-1 and V is TRBV15; TRBD2 matches 9 bases. Germline assignment: CDR1 LNHNV and CDR2 YYDKDF (reference sequence). CDR3 length: 16 residues. Trimming at V came to 6 bases and at J to 9 bases, leaving 15 bases not matched to a gene. In DNA form, the CDR3 reads TGTGCCACCAGTGGGGTGGATGCGGGAGGGCCGGGTGAGCAGTTCTTC. It codes for CATSGVDAGGPGEQFF.

J is TRBJ2-5 and V is TRBV6-5; D is perhaps TRBD1 (5 bases). Trimming took off 4 bases at V and 5 bases at J, with 11 bases between the two ends. There are 13 residues in the CDR3. In germline, CDR1 is MNHEY, CDR2 SVGAGI. The CDR3 region has the DNA TGTGCCAGCAGTTTCGACAGCCAGGAGACCCAGTACTTC. This encodes CASSFDSQETQYF.

In this sample, this clonotype turned up a few times. The chain is built from TRBV5-1 and TRBJ2-7; D is tentatively TRBD1 or TRBD2 (5 bases each). V was shortened by 1 base and J by 3 bases, with 14 bases between the two germline ends. The CDR3 is 15 residues long. Germline V gene data show CDR1 as SGHRS and CDR2 as YFSETQ. The CDR3 bases are TGCGCCAGCAGCTTGAAAGAGGGGACGATCTACGAGCAGTACTTC. It translates to CASSLKEGTIYEQYF.

This clonotype was detected a few times. The rearrangement links TRBV12-3 or TRBV12-4 to TRBJ1-4; 8 bases are a match to TRBD1. Losses at the gene ends were 7 bases for V and 5 bases for J; bases not matched to a gene: 6. This CDR3 spans 14 amino acids. CDR3 in amino acids: CASTDRGSNEKLFF. In DNA form, the CDR3 reads TGTGCCAGCACCGACAGGGGCTCGAATGAAAAACTGTTTTTT.

This chain connects TRBV7-3 to TRBJ2-7; the D is unclear. Trimming removed 4 bases at V and 13 bases at J, with 17 bases between. The V gene's germline CDR1 is SGHTA and CDR2 FQGTGA. The CDR3 covers 12 residues. The CDR3 DNA reads as TGTGCCAGCAGCTATGACCTGAGACACCTCTACTTC. This gives the protein CASSYDLRHLYF.